Sequencing of this T cell receptor beta chain was carried out in a study of identical twins. Notes on the study in general: High-abundance cord blood beta clonotypes had fewer insertions; memory repertoires showed none.

A universal primer site came from template switching; cDNA carried unique molecular identifiers. TCRdb reprocessed the 5' RACE reads with MiXCR, giving one entry per CDR3 protein. The sample shows about 470,000 distinct CDR3 sequences, 24% of them seen only once. For this clonotype: What it binds is unknown.

This sample was also put to use in a study of T cells expressing NK-cell markers. That study adds: For several donors, the dominant NKG2C+ clonotypes made up roughly 1.0-7.0% of their CD8+ T cells. Clones of NKG2C+ T cells that had expanded were of unclear HCMV specificity.

This clonotype was sampled from a woman aged 18-30 years in good health. Sequenced material: CD4+ T cells sorted from blood.

The CDR3 nucleotides are TGTGCCAGCAGTTTGGGACTAGACTTATACGAGCAGTACTTC. This codes for CASSLGLDLYEQYF. The chain uses TRBV27 and TRBJ2-7; TRBD2 aligns across 8 bases. The CDR3 spans 14 residues. With 3 bases clipped from V and 4 bases from J, the junction kept 5 bases outside the gene matches. Germline V gives CDR1 MNHEY, CDR2 SMNVEV (reference sequence).